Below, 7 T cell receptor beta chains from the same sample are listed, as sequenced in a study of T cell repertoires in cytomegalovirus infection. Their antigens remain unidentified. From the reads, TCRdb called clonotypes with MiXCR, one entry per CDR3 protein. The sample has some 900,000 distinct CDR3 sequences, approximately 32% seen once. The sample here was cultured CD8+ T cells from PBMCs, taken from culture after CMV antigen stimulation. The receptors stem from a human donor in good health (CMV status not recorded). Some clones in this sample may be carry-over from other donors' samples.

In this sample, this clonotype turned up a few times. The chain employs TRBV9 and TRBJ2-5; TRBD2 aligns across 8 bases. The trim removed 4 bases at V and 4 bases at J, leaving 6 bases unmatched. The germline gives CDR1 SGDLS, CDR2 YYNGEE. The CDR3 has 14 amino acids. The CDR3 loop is CASSSGGMGETQYF. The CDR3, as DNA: TGTGCCAGCAGCTCGGGGGGGATGGGAGAGACCCAGTACTTC.

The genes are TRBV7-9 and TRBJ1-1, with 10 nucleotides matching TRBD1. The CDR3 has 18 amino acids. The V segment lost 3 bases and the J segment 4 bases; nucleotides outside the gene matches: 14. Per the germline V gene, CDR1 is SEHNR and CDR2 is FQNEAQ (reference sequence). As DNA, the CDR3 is TGTGCCAGCAGCTTGGGTTGGACAGGGGGGCGTGGGGGCACTGAAGCTTTCTTT. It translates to CASSLGWTGGRGGTEAFF.

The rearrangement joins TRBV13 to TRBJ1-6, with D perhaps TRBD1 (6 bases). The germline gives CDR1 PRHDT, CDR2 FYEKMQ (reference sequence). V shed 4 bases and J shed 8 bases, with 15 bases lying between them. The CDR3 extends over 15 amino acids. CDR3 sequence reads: CASSSRGPAYSPLHF. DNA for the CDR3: TGTGCCAGCAGCTCCAGGGGACCCGCATATTCACCCCTCCACTTT. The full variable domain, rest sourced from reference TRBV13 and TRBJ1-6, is AAGVIQSPRHLIKEKRETATLKCYPIPRHDTVYWYQQGPGQDPQFLISFYEKMQSDKGSIPDRFSAQQFSDYHSELNMSSLELGDSALYFCASSSRGPAYSPLHFGNGTRLTVT.

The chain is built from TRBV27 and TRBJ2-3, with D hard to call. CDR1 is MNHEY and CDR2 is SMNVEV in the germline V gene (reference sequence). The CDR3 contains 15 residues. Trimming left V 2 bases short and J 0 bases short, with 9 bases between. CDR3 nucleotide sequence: TGTGCCAGCAGTTTAAAGTGGGCCAGCACAGATACGCAGTATTTT. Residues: CASSLKWASTDTQYF.

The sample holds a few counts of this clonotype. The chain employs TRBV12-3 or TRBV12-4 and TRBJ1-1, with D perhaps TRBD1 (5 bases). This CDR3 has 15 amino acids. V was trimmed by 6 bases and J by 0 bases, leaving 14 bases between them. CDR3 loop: CASSSEGRVNTEAFF. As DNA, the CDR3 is TGTGCCAGCAGCTCGGAGGGACGGGTGAACACTGAAGCTTTCTTT.

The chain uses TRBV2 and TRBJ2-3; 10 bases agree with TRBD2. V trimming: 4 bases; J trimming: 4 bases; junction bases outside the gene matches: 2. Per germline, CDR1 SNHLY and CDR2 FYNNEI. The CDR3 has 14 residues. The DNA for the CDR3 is TGTGCCAGCAGTGGGACTAGCGGACCAGATACGCAGTATTTT. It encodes CASSGTSGPDTQYF.

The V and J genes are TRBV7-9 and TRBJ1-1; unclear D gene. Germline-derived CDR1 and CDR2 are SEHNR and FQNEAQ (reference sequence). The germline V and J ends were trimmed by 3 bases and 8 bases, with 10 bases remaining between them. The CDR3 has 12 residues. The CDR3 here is CASSFEFHEAFF. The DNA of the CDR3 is TGTGCCAGCAGCTTTGAGTTCCACGAAGCTTTCTTT.